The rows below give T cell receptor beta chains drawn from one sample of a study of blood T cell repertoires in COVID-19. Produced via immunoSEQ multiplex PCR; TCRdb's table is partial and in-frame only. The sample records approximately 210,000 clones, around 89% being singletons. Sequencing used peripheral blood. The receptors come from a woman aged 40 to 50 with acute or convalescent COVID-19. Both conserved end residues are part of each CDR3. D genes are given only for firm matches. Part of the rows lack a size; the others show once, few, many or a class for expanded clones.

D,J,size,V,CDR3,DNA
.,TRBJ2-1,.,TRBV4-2,CASSQLTGGVHEQFF,TGTGCCAGCAGCCAATTAACAGGGGGGGTGCATGAGCAGTTCTTC
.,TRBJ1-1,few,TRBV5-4,CASSFRGGVEAFF,TGTGCCAGCAGCTTTAGGGGGGGAGTGGAAGCTTTCTTT
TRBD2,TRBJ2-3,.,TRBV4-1,CASGLAGDTDTQYF,TGCGCCAGCGGACTAGCGGGGGACACAGATACGCAGTATTTT
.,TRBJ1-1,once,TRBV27,CASSLVPGMGTEAFF,TGTGCCAGCAGTTTAGTTCCAGGGATGGGAACTGAAGCTTTCTTT
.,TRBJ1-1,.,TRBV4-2,CASSQDDKGDTEAFF,TGTGCCAGCAGCCAAGATGATAAAGGGGACACTGAAGCTTTCTTT
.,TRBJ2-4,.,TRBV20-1,CSASRGAKNIQYF,TGCAGTGCTAGTAGGGGAGCCAAAAACATTCAGTACTTC
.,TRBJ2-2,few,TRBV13,CASSLGLGIGELFF,TGTGCCAGCAGCTTAGGCCTCGGGATCGGGGAGCTGTTTTTT
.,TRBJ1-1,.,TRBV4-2,CASSQVSGIDTEAFF,TGTGCCAGCAGCCAAGTATCGGGGATAGACACTGAAGCTTTCTTT
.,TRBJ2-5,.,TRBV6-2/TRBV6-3,CASSTGVTLQETQYF,TGTGCCAGCAGCACGGGGGTGACACTCCAAGAGACCCAGTACTTC
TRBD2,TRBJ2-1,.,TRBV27,CASSFMSERGNNEQFF,TGTGCCAGCAGTTTCATGTCCGAGCGGGGGAACAATGAGCAGTTCTTC
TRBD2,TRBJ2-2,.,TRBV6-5,CASSYGAGGPDGELFF,TGTGCCAGCAGTTACGGAGCGGGGGGGCCAGACGGGGAGCTGTTTTTT
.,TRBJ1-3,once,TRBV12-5,CASGLGISSGNTIYF,TGTGCTAGTGGTTTGGGCATCAGCTCTGGAAACACCATATATTTT
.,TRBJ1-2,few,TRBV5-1,CASSLAGVSSYGYTF,TGCGCCAGCAGCTTGGCCGGGGTTTCATCCTATGGCTACACCTTC
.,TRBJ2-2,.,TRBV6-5,CASTPLNTGELFF,TGTGCCAGCACTCCCCTGAACACCGGGGAGCTGTTTTTT
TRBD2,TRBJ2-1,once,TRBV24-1,CATSGVERGAPYNEQFF,TGTGCCACCAGTGGCGTCGAGCGGGGGGCTCCCTACAATGAGCAGTTCTTC
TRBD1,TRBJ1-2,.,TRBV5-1,CASSLGAGGLNYGYTF,TGCGCCAGCAGCTTGGGAGCAGGGGGTCTCAACTATGGCTACACCTTC
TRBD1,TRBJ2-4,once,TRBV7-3,CASSSGQGITKNIQYF,TGTGCCAGCAGCTCAGGACAGGGAATCACCAAAAACATTCAGTACTTC
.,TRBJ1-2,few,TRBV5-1,CASSLDRRRNGYGYTF,TGCGCCAGCAGTCTCGATAGACGGAGAAATGGGTATGGCTACACCTTC
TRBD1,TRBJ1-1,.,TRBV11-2,CASSLGPQGANTEAFF,TGTGCCAGCAGCTTAGGGCCTCAGGGGGCGAACACTGAAGCTTTCTTT
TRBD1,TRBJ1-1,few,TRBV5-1,CASSSGQGAPVTEAFF,TGCGCCAGCAGCTCCGGACAGGGGGCGCCGGTCACTGAAGCTTTCTTT
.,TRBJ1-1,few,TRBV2,CASSVDEGLNTEAFF,TGTGCCAGCAGTGTGGACGAGGGCCTGAACACTGAAGCTTTCTTT
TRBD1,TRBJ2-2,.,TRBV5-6,CASSLGTGVSAGELFF,TGTGCCAGCAGCCTGGGGACAGGGGTATCGGCCGGGGAGCTGTTTTTT
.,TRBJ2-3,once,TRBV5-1,CASSLAGGSQDTQYF,TGCGCCAGCAGCTTGGCTGGGGGGTCCCAAGATACGCAGTATTTT
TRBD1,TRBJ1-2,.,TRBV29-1,CSVDDRGEYGYTF,TGCAGCGTTGACGACAGGGGAGAGTATGGCTACACCTTC
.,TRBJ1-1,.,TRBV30,CAWSNPVGRGAFF,TGTGCCTGGAGTAACCCCGTTGGGCGGGGAGCTTTCTTT
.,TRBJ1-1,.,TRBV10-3,CAISVRGVNTEAFF,TGTGCCATCAGTGTCAGGGGAGTGAACACTGAAGCTTTCTTT
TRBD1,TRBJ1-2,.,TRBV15,CATSRAIRQGAISGYTF,TGTGCCACCAGCAGGGCAATCAGACAGGGGGCGATTAGTGGCTACACCTTC